This TCR beta chain was captured by sequencing in a study of T cells in localized non-small cell lung cancer. On this clone: Its specificity is not known.

CDR3 length: 15 residues. V was pared by 3 bases and J by 4 bases, with 16 bases between. Germline V CDR1 and CDR2: SGHRS, YFSETQ. Findings of the study overall: Maximal T cell clonality occurred in uninvolved adjacent lung, with tumor ranking below it. An association was observed between higher blood T cell density and longer overall survival. Investigators sequenced only a single tumor region, leaving heterogeneity possible. Of the top 100 tumor clones, median around 60 were in adjacent lung, some 29 among its top 100.

The data were produced by immunoSEQ multiplex PCR, yet TCRdb's version contains in-frame clones alone and is incomplete. The sample contains around 24,000 clones, approximately 91% of which appear only once. The receptor was derived from a man aged 35 to 70 with stage I squamous cell lung carcinoma. The V and J genes are TRBV5-1 and TRBJ1-2, with D tentatively TRBD1 (6 bases). The material was peripheral blood, obtained before any cancer treatment. DNA for the CDR3: TGCGCCAGCAGCTCAGACGGGGGCTTTGGCTATGGCTACACCTTC. Residues: CASSSDGGFGYGYTF.